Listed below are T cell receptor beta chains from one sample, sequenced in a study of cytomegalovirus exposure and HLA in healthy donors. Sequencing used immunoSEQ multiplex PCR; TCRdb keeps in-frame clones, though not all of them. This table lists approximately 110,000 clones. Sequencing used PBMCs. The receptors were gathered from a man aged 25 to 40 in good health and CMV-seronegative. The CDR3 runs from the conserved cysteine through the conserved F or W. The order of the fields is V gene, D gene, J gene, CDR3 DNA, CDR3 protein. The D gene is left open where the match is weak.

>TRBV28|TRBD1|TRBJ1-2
TGTGCCAGCAGTTTAAGGGGGCAGGGCTACACCTTC
CASSLRGQGYTF
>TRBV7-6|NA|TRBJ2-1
TGTGCCAGCAGCCCGACCGGGATAGGATACAATGAGCAGTTCTTC
CASSPTGIGYNEQFF
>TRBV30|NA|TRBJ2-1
TGTGCCTGGAGTGTTTTAGAGGCTGAGCAGTTCTTC
CAWSVLEAEQFF
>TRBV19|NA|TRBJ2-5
TGTGCCAGTAGTATCTCAAGAGGTCAGGGTGAGACCCAGTACTTC
CASSISRGQGETQYF
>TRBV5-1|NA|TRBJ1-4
TGCGCCAGCAGGGCCGGTCGACTTAATGAAAAACTGTTTTTT
CASRAGRLNEKLFF
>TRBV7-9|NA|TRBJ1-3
TGTGCCAGCAGCACCGGGACAAGAAGCTCTGGAAACACCATATATTTT
CASSTGTRSSGNTIYF
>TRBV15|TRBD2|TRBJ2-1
TGTGCCACCAGCGGGCAAGCGGGGCAGGCATACAATGAGCAGTTCTTC
CATSGQAGQAYNEQFF
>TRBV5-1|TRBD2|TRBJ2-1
TGCGCCAGCAGCTTGGATCCTAGCGGGATGGCGGTCGAGTTCTTC
CASSLDPSGMAVEFF
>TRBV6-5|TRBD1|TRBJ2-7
TGTGCCAGCAGCCCCGGGACAGCGATATACGAGCAGTACTTC
CASSPGTAIYEQYF
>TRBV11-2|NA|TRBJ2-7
TGTGCCAGCAGCCCGGAGTACCTCTCCTACGAGCAGTACTTC
CASSPEYLSYEQYF
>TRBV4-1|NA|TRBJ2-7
TGCGCCAGCAGCCAAGAGTGGGACATCTCCTACGAGCAGTACTTC
CASSQEWDISYEQYF
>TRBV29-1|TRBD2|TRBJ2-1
TGCAGCTGTGGGGGGGACTGGATGTCTTACAATGAGCAGTTCTTC
CSCGGDWMSYNEQFF